This T cell receptor beta chain stems from a study of a mutant IDH1 vaccine in newly diagnosed glioma. From germline, CDR1 is SQVTM and CDR2 ANQGSEA. V lost 4 bases and J lost 0; bases outside the gene matches: 3. CDR3 length equals 14 residues. Details on this clone: The antigen is unknown.

Produced via immunoSEQ multiplex PCR; TCRdb's table is partial and in-frame only. The repertoire has about 83,000 clones, about 91% of them found once; the top ten carry 0.56%. As to time point: week 5, during vaccination. Each dose of the vaccine consisted of 300 ug of mutant IDH1 20-mer peptide, with topical imiquimod. The donors had new WHO grade 3 or 4 astrocytomas; these were IDH1-mutant and ATRX-lost. The clonotype was recovered from a woman aged 50 to 60 with glioma. The gene calls are TRBV29-1 and TRBJ2-7; TRBD2 matches at 10 bases. Sequenced here: PBMCs, sampled from a glioma patient whose treatment included an IDH1 peptide vaccine. CDR3 amino acids: CSVGGTSASYEQYF. CDR3 nucleotides: TGCAGCGTTGGAGGGACTAGCGCCTCCTACGAGCAGTACTTC.